This T cell receptor (beta chain) was profiled in a study of identical twins. Using its own MiXCR run on the 5' RACE reads, TCRdb lists one record per CDR3 protein. The sample yields some 270,000 distinct CDR3 sequences, about 8.9% seen once. This clonotype was counted ten times or more. Its antigen remains unknown. Germline V gives CDR1 SGDLS, CDR2 YYNGEE. The CDR3 totals 14 residues. Trimming took 3 bases from V and 2 from J; bases not matched to a gene: 1. Whole-study findings and limits: Invariant MAIT and iNKT cells may have partly biased zero-insertion analyses.

Another study also made use of these data, one on yellow fever vaccine responses in identical twins.

The origin of this receptor is a woman aged 18-35 years in good health. This chain joins TRBV9 and TRBJ2-3; 9 bases line up with TRBD2. The specimen was CD8+ T cells sorted from blood. CDR3 region: CASSASGVTDTQYF. CDR3 bases: TGTGCCAGCAGCGCTAGCGGGGTCACAGATACGCAGTATTTT.